The clone carrying this T cell receptor (beta chain) was detected ten times or more. Its specificity is unknown. Every TCR cDNA molecule bore its own unique molecular identifier. From the 5' RACE reads, TCRdb called clonotypes with MiXCR, one entry per CDR3 protein. Among approximately 56,000 distinct CDR3 sequences listed, around 7% were seen once. Between the trimmed V and J ends, which lost 1 base and 5 bases, there was a span of 9 bases. The CDR3 length is 13 residues. Germline CDR1 and CDR2: SGHKS and YYEKEE (reference sequence). The record originates from a study of spatial heterogeneity in lung cancer. Study background: Sequencing was performed on follow-up PBMC samples when available, collected at a median of approximately 26 months after resection. General study points: Blood carried ubiquitous expanded tumor TCRs more at resection than follow-up.

Described time point: blood at routine non-recurrence follow-up after resection. Sequencing was performed on whole RNA extracted from tumor and nontumor lung tissue, or from frozen PBMC, and the material was left unsorted. The TCR sequence derives from a female donor with early-stage non-small cell lung cancer. Material: PBMCs, obtained at follow-up. This chain connects TRBV5-5 to TRBJ2-5; unclear D gene. CDR3: CASSLLDRETQYF. CDR3 sequence (DNA): TGTGCCAGCAGCTTGCTAGATCGGGAGACCCAGTACTTC. The entire variable domain, with the rest obtained from reference TRBV5-5 and TRBJ2-5, is as follows: DAGVTQSPTHLIKTRGQQVTLRCSPISGHKSVSWYQQVLGQGPQFIFQYYEKEERGRGNFPDRFSARQFPNYSSELNVNALLLGDSALYLCASSLLDRETQYFGPGTRLLVL.